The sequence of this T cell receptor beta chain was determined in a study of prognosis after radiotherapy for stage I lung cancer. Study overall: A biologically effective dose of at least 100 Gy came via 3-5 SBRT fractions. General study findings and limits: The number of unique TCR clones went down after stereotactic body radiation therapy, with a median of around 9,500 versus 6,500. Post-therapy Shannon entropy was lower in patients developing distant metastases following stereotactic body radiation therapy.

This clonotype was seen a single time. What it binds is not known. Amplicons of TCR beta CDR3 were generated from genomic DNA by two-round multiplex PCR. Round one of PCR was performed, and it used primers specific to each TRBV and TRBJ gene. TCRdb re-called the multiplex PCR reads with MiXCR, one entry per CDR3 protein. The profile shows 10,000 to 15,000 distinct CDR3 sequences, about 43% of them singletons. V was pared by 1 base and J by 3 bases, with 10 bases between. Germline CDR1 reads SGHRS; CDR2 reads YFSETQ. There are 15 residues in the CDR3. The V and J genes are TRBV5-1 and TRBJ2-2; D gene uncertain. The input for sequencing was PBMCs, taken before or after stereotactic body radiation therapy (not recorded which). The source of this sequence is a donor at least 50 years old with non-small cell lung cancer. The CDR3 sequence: CASSLSGSYTGELFF. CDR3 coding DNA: TGCGCCAGCAGCTTGTCTGGGTCTTACACCGGGGAGCTGTTTTTT. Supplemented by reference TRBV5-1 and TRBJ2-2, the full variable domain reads KAGVTQTPRYLIKTRGQQVTLSCSPISGHRSVSWYQQTPGQGLQFLFEYFSETQRNKGNFPGRFSGRQFSNSRSEMNVSTLELGDSALYLCASSLSGSYTGELFFGEGSRLTVL.